This note documents a single T cell receptor beta chain sequence. Its cognate antigen is unknown. This sample is drawn from a study of brain T cells in children with intractable seizures. Whole-study findings and limits: Viral specificity was inferred only from CDR3 similarity; HCMV serostatus was unknown.

Clones were read by immunoSEQ multiplex PCR, and TCRdb kept only the in-frame ones, dropping some. The sample includes tens of thousands of clones, 93% of them seen just once. V shed 4 bases and J 5 bases; nucleotides not matched to a gene: 13. Germline CDR1 reads SEHNR; CDR2 reads FQNEAQ (reference sequence). The CDR3 has 17 residues. Only cases whose brain tissue showed the highest T cell transcript signatures were sequenced. Pre-surgery treatment included at least one anti-epileptic drug. This sequence was found in a boy younger than two with tuberous sclerosis and intractable seizures. Sequenced material: peripheral blood, taken at surgery. This chain connects TRBV7-9 to TRBJ2-7, with TRBD2 matching over 11 bases. As DNA, the CDR3 is TGTGCCAGCAGCTACAGAAGTCTAGCGGGGGGTTACAACGAGCAGTACTTC. Translation: CASSYRSLAGGYNEQYF.